Each of the 5 T cell receptor beta chains below was sequenced from the same sample in a study of cytotoxic CD8 clonotypes in ibrutinib-treated CLL. Clones were read by immunoSEQ multiplex PCR, and TCRdb kept only the in-frame ones, dropping some. The data contain under 200,000 clones, roughly 77% of them singletons. The input for sequencing was PBMCs, taken after 12 months of ibrutinib treatment. These receptors were collected from a human donor with chronic lymphocytic leukemia.

J is TRBJ2-7 and V is TRBV15; the D gene is possibly TRBD2 (6 bases). The CDR3 consists of 15 residues. From germline, CDR1 is LNHNV and CDR2 YYDKDF (reference sequence). With 5 bases removed from V and 4 bases from J, the gap between germline ends came to 18 bases. The CDR3 DNA reads TGTGCCACCAGCGGGGGAGGAGGGTATAAGTACGAGCAGTACTTC. Its translation: CATSGGGGYKYEQYF.

The chain carries TRBV6-4 and TRBJ1-1; D is perhaps TRBD1 (5 bases). Germline loops: CDR1 MRHNA, CDR2 SNTAGT. Trimming took off 6 bases at V and 4 bases at J, with 12 bases between the two ends. The CDR3 is 13 amino acids. This CDR3 is CASRNIGGTEAFF. As DNA, the CDR3 is TGTGCCAGCAGAAACATTGGGGGCACTGAAGCTTTCTTT.

The J gene is TRBJ2-1, the V gene TRBV6-1, with 8 bases that match TRBD2. The junction had 4 bases not matched to a gene; V was cut back by 3 bases and J by 3 bases. Germline V CDR1 and CDR2: MNHNS, SASEGT. This CDR3 is 15 amino acids long. In nucleotides, the CDR3 is TGTGCCAGCAGTGAGGACGGGAGGGGCTACAATGAGCAGTTCTTC. Its translation: CASSEDGRGYNEQFF.

This chain joins TRBV4-2 and TRBJ1-6; 11 nucleotides align to TRBD1. The CDR3 sequence is 16 residues long. Germline-derived CDR1 and CDR2 are LGHNA and YNFKEQ. Trimming cost V 4 bases and J 6 bases; bases outside gene matches: 5. CDR3 nucleotides: TGTGCCAGCAGCCCGGGACAGGGGGGGGGTAATTCACCCCTCCACTTT. Translated: CASSPGQGGGNSPLHF.

This CDR3 reads CASSPGRVRNEKLFF. The CDR3 DNA sequence: TGTGCCAGCAGCCCGGGGCGGGTCCGTAATGAAAAACTGTTTTTT. V usage is TRBV14 and J usage is TRBJ1-4, with D perhaps TRBD1 (5 bases). Trimming pared 4 bases from V and 4 bases from J, leaving 13 bases between. The CDR3 covers 15 residues. Looked up from germline, CDR1 is SGHDN and CDR2 is FVKESK.